This T cell receptor beta chain was recovered during a study of T cells after yellow fever vaccination. This clonotype was found many times. TCRdb redid the calling of the 5' RACE reads with MiXCR, one entry per CDR3 protein. The data contain 150,000 to 200,000 distinct CDR3 sequences, roughly 9% of them seen just once; the ten biggest clones take up about 40%. This clonotype originated in a man between 18 and 29 years old who received the YFV17D yellow fever vaccine. This specimen was CD8+ T cells sorted from PBMCs, taken 45 days after the yellow fever booster vaccination.

CDR3 in DNA: TGCGCCAGCAGCCAAGATAGGTCGGGCGGTCAGCCCCAGCATTTT. It codes for CASSQDRSGGQPQHF. This chain joins TRBV4-1 and TRBJ1-5, with D uncertain. The CDR3 contains 15 residues. V lost 0 bases, J lost 6 bases, and 12 bases lay in between. The V gene's germline CDR1 is MGHRA and CDR2 YSYEKL.